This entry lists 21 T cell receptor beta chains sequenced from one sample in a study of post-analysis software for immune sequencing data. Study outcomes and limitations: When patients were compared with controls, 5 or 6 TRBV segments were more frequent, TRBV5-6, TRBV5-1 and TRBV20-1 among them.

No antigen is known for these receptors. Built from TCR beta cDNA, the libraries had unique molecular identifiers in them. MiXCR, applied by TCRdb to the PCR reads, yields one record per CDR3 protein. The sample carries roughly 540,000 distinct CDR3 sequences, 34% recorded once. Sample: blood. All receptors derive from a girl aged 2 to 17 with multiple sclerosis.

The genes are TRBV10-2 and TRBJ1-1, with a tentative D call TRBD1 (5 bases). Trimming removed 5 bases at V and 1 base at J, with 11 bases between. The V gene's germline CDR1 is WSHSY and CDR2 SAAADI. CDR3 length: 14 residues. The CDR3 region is CASSWRGPNTEAFF. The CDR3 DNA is TGCGCCAGCAGTTGGAGGGGCCCGAACACTGAAGCTTTCTTT.

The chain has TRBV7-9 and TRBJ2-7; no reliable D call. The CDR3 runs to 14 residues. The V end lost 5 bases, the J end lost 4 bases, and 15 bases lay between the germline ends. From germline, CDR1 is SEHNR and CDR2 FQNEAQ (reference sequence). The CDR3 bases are TGTGCCAGCAGCCCTCAGGTTAGGTCGTACGAGCAGTACTTC. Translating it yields CASSPQVRSYEQYF.

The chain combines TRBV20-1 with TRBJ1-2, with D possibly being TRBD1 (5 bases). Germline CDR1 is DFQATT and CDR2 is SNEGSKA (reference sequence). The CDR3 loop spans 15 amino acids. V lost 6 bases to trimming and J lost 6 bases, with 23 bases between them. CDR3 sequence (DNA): TGCAGTGCCCCTATGTGGGGCGCAGGAGTCGATGGCTACACCTTC. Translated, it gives CSAPMWGAGVDGYTF.

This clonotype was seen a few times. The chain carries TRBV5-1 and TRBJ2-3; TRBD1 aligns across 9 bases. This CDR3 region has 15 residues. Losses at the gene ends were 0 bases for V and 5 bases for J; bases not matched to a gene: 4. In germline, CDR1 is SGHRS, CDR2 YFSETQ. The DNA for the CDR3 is TGCGCCAGCAGCTTGGGGGACAGGGACGGAGATACGCAGTATTTT. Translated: CASSLGDRDGDTQYF.

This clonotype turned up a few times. The CDR3 coding sequence is TGTGCCAGCAGTTCCTCCAGGGAGCGTTACGAGCAGTACTTC. Translation: CASSSSRERYEQYF. The rearrangement joins TRBV6-6 to TRBJ2-7; D is possibly TRBD1 or TRBD2 (5 bases each). V was trimmed by 4 bases and J by 4 bases, leaving 14 bases between them. The CDR3 length is 14 residues. Germline CDR1 is MNHNY and CDR2 is SVGAGI (reference sequence).

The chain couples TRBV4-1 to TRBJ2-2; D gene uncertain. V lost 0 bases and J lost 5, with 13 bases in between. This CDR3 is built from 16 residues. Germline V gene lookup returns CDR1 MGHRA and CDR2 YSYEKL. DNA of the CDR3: TGCGCCAGCAGCCAAGATAGAGGTTTACCGACCGGGGAGCTGTTTTTT. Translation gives CASSQDRGLPTGELFF.

The CDR3 DNA reads TGTGCCACCGGGACAGCGGGAGAGACCCAGTACTTC. This translates into CATGTAGETQYF. The chain combines TRBV15 with TRBJ2-5; D is possibly TRBD1 (7 bases). The germline V gene has CDR1 LNHNV and CDR2 YYDKDF (reference sequence). The CDR3 is 12 amino acids. With 8 bases removed from V and 4 bases from J, the gap between germline ends came to 11 bases.

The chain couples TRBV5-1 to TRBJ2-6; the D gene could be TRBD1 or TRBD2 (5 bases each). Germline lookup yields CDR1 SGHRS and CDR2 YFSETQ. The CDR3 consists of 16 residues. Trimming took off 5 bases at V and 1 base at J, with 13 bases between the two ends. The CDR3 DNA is TGCGCCAGCAGTCGGGACGGCACTTCTGGGGCCAACGTCCTGACTTTC. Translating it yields CASSRDGTSGANVLTF.

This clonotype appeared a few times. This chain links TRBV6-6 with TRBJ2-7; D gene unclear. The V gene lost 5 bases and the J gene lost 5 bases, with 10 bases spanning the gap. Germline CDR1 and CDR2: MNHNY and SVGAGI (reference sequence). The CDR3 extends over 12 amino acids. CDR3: CASSLLPDEQYF. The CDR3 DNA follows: TGTGCCAGCAGTCTCCTACCAGACGAGCAGTACTTC.

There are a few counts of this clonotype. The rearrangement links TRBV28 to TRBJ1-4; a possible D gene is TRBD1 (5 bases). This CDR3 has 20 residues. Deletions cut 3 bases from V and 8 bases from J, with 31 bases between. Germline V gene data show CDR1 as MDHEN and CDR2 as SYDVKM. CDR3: CASSFQYWGRGGVFEEKLFF. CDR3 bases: TGTGCCAGCAGTTTCCAATACTGGGGCCGCGGGGGGGTCTTTGAGGAAAAACTGTTTTTT.

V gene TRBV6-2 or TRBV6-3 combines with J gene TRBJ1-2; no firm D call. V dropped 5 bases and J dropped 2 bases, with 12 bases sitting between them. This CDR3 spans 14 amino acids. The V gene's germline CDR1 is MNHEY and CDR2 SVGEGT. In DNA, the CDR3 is TGTGCCAGCAGTCCATGGAGGGAGAACTATGGCTACACCTTC. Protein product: CASSPWRENYGYTF.

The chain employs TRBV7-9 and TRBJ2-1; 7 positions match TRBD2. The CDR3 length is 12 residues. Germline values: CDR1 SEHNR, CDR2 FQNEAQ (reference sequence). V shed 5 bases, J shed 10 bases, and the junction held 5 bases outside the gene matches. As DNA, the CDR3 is TGTGCCAGCAGCGCTAGCGGTCTGGAGCAGTTCTTC. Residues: CASSASGLEQFF.

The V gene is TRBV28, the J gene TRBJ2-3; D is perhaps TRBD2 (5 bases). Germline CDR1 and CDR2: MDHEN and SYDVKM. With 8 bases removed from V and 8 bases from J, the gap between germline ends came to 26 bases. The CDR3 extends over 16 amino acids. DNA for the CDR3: TGTGCCAGCCTTCCGACCGGACGGACTCCCACTGGTACGCAGTATTTT. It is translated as CASLPTGRTPTGTQYF.

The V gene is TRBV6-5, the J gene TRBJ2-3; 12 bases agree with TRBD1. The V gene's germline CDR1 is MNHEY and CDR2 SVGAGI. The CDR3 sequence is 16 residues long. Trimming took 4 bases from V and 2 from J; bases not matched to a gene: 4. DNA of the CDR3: TGTGCCAGCAGTTTATCGGGACAGGGGGCCACAGATACGCAGTATTTT. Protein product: CASSLSGQGATDTQYF.

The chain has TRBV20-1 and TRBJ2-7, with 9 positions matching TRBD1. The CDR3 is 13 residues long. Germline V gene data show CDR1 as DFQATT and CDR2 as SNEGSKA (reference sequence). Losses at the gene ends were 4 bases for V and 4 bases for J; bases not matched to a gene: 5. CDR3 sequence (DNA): TGCAGTGCTACAAGACAGGGGGTGTACGAGCAGTACTTC. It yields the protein CSATRQGVYEQYF.

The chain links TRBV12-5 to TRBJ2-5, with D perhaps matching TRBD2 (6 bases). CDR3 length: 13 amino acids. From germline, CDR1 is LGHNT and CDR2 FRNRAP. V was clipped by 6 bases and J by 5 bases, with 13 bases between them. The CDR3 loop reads CASGRLGQETQYF. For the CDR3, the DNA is TGTGCTAGTGGGCGACTAGGGCAGGAGACCCAGTACTTC.

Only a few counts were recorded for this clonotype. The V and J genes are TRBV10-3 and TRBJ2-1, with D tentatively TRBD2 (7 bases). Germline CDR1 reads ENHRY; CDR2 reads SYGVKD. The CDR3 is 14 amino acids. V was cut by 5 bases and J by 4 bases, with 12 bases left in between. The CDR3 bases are TGTGCCATCAGTAGCGGGACAAGTTACAATGAGCAGTTCTTC. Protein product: CAISSGTSYNEQFF.

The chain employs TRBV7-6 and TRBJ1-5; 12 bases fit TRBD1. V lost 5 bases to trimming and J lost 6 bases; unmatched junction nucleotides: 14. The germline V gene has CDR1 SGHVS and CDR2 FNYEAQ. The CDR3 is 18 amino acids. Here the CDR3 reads CASSPFNPGQGASQPQHF. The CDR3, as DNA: TGTGCCAGCAGCCCCTTTAATCCGGGACAGGGGGCCAGTCAGCCCCAGCATTTT.

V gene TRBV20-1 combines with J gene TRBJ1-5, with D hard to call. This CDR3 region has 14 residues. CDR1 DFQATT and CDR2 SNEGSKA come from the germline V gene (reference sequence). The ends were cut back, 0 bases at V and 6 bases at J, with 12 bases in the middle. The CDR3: CSARDPRGGQPQHF. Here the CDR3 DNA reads TGCAGTGCTAGAGATCCCCGGGGAGGTCAGCCCCAGCATTTT.

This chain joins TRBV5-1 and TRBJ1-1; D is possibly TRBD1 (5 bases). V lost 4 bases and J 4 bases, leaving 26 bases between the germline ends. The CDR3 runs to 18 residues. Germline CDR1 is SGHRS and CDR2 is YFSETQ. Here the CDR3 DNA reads TGCGCCAGCAGCCTACATTCAACGTCCTGGGGGTCTGCCACTGAAGCTTTCTTT. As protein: CASSLHSTSWGSATEAFF.

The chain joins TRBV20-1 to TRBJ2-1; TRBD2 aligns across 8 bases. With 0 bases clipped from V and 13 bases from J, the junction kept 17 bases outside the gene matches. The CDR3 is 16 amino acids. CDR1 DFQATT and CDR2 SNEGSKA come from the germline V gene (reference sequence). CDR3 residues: CSARDRVTGGRETQFF. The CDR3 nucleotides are TGCAGTGCTAGAGATCGTGTAACGGGGGGGAGAGAGACCCAGTTCTTC.